The rows below give T cell receptor beta chains drawn from one sample of a study of OX40 agonist ivuxolimab in advanced cancers. Clones were read by immunoSEQ multiplex PCR, and TCRdb kept only the in-frame ones, dropping some. The sample yields 65,000 to 95,000 clones, 70% to 90% seen once. This sample comprised CD4+ or CD8+ T cells sorted from blood, obtained in a trial of the OX40 agonist ivuxolimab. The receptor set was obtained from an adult with an advanced solid tumor such as melanoma, head and neck, liver or kidney cancer. CDR3s leave out the opening cysteine and the closing phenylalanine or tryptophan. Clone size, where shown, is once, few, many, or a class for clones that have expanded.

>TRBV6-1|TRBJ1-5|.
ATSRDSVNQPQH
>TRBV5-6|TRBJ1-3|.
ASSLGTVSGNTIY
>TRBV4-1|.|once
ASTLGETLGYEQY
>TRBV5-1|TRBJ1-4|.
ASSHKYDGQGAEKLF
>TRBV2|TRBJ2-5|.
ASSEAEGEETQY
>TRBV10-2|TRBJ2-7|.
ASSETRTEEY
>TRBV6-6|TRBJ2-2|.
ASSYLVGTGGELF
>TRBV7-9|TRBJ2-7|.
ASSLPRTGDSNEQY
>TRBV7-8|TRBJ1-5|.
ASSSRRFNQPQH
>TRBV7-9|TRBJ2-2|few
ASSPRTNTGELF
>TRBV7-6|TRBJ2-7|.
ASSPTWGRAHEQY
>TRBV20-1|TRBJ2-5|.
SASFQETQY
>TRBV5-4|TRBJ2-2|.
ASSLGGRAYNTGELF
>TRBV7-9|.|.
ASSSRNSYEQY
>TRBV15|TRBJ2-5|.
ATSESGEETQY
>TRBV9|TRBJ2-2|once
ASTLLVAGELF
>TRBV7-2|TRBJ2-3|.
ASSRALTDTQY